Here is one TCR beta chain with its context. Its antigen is unidentified. The data were obtained in a study of identifying expanded T cells in peripheral blood. Points from the study as a whole: Clone count variance between approximately two-week samples rose with total template count.

Germline-derived CDR1 and CDR2 are MNHEY and SVGAGI. V lost 4 bases to trimming and J lost 10 bases, with 11 bases between them. This CDR3 is built from 12 residues. Measured with immunoSEQ multiplex PCR; TCRdb has only the in-frame clones, and not every one. Altogether about 89,000 clones are present, around 89% being singletons, with the ten largest covering roughly 4%. Sequencing was done on a sample of blood. This clonotype was sampled from a person aged 18 to 70 in good health. The chain joins TRBV6-5 to TRBJ2-1, with D tentatively TRBD1 (6 bases). The CDR3 loop reads CASSFVQGEQFF. The DNA for the CDR3 is TGTGCCAGCAGTTTCGTACAGGGCGAGCAGTTCTTC.